This paragraph covers one T cell receptor beta chain sequence. Antigen: not known. TCRdb's table, derived via immunoSEQ multiplex PCR, lists solely in-frame clones and lacks some. The table records around 600,000 clones, 90% to 95% of them present only once. Trimming took 4 bases from V and 4 from J; bases not matched to a gene: 6. Germline assignment: CDR1 SGHRS and CDR2 YFSETQ. The CDR3 totals 15 residues. The data are from a study of shared clonotypes between healthy human individuals. Overall study findings and caveats: When compared with the clonotypes that were shared by all four sorted-subset donors, the non-shared clonotypes turned out to have lower generation probabilities.

Terminally differentiated effector memory CD45RA+ cells were excluded from the naive CD8 cells, which were CD45RO-negative and positively selected for CCR7. The chain couples TRBV5-1 to TRBJ2-7; 12 nucleotides match TRBD2. The sample was naive CD8+ T cells sorted from blood. The clonotype comes from a woman aged 30 to 39 in good health. The CDR3 bases are TGCGCCAGCAGCAACGGACTAGCGGGACCATACGAGCAGTACTTC. This gives the protein CASSNGLAGPYEQYF.